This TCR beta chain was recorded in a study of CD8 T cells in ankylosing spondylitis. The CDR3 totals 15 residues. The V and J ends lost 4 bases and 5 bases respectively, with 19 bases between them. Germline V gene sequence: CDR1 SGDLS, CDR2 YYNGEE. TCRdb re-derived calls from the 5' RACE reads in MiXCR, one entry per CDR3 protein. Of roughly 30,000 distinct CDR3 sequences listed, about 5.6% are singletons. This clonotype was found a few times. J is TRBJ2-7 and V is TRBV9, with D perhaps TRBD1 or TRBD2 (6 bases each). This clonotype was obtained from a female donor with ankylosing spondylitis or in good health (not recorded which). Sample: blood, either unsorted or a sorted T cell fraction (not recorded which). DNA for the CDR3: TGTGCCAGCAGCCCCATCGGGGGCCGCAGCGACGAGCAGTACTTC. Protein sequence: CASSPIGGRSDEQYF.